Presented here are 13 T cell receptor beta chains from one specimen sequenced in a study of technical replicates of blood from a few donors. Using immunoSEQ multiplex PCR, the repertoire was profiled, and TCRdb retains in-frame clones only, with some absent. The sample includes 70,000 to 85,000 clones, roughly 92% of them seen just once. The sample consisted of T cells isolated from PBMCs. Every receptor here comes from a human donor in good health.

In nucleotides, the CDR3 is TGTGCCAGTGCGGCACAGGGCAATCAGCCCCAGCATTTT. It is translated as CASAAQGNQPQHF. The chain joins TRBV2 to TRBJ1-5; maybe TRBD1 (5 bases). V was cut by 9 bases and J by 2 bases, with 11 bases left in between. CDR1 and CDR2 from the germline V gene are SNHLY and FYNNEI. There are 13 residues in the CDR3.

The V and J genes are TRBV27 and TRBJ1-2; D is uncertain. V lost 5 bases and J lost 4, with 11 bases in between. Germline values: CDR1 MNHEY, CDR2 SMNVEV (reference sequence). This CDR3 has 13 residues. The CDR3 loop is CASSLTRFYGYTF. The CDR3 DNA reads as TGTGCCAGCAGTCTGACGAGGTTCTATGGCTACACCTTC.

The chain recombines TRBV29-1 with TRBJ2-7; TRBD2 matches 9 bases. V lost 6 bases and J lost 1; bases outside the gene matches: 4. The CDR3 covers 13 residues. The germline V gene encodes CDR1 SQVTM and CDR2 ANQGSEA. As DNA, the CDR3 is TGCAGCGTCGAGCGGGAGGCGTCCTACGAGCAGTACTTC. This sequence encodes CSVEREASYEQYF.

The V gene is TRBV4-1, the J gene TRBJ1-2; D unclear. From germline, CDR1 is MGHRA and CDR2 YSYEKL. V was clipped by 1 base and J by 8 bases, with 20 bases between them. This CDR3 region has 16 residues. The CDR3 sequence: CASSQVLLTPLWGYTF. The CDR3 DNA reads as TGCGCCAGCAGCCAAGTCTTACTGACTCCCCTATGGGGCTACACCTTC.

This chain joins TRBV7-9 and TRBJ1-1; D ambiguous. The ends were cut back, 5 bases at V and 2 bases at J, with 6 bases in the middle. The CDR3 consists of 12 residues. Germline CDR1 is SEHNR and CDR2 is FQNEAQ (reference sequence). The CDR3 DNA reads TGTGCCAGCAGCGGCGGAAACACTGAAGCTTTCTTT. This codes for CASSGGNTEAFF.

The rearrangement uses TRBV30 and TRBJ2-3; 9 nucleotides match TRBD2. After removal of 0 bases from V and 3 bases from J, the junction contained 7 bases not matched to a gene. Per the germline V gene, CDR1 is GTSNPN and CDR2 is SVGIG (reference sequence). This CDR3 is built from 16 residues. The CDR3 is CAWSVLLAGVTDTQYF. The CDR3 DNA is TGTGCCTGGAGTGTACTTTTAGCGGGAGTAACAGATACGCAGTATTTT.

This chain connects TRBV25-1 to TRBJ2-7, with 9 bases aligning to TRBD1. The CDR3 length is 15 residues. Germline V CDR1 and CDR2: MGHDK, SYGVNS. V lost 5 bases to trimming and J lost 5 bases; unmatched junction nucleotides: 10. The CDR3 spells CASSTWDRVIDEQYF. The CDR3 nucleotides read TGTGCCAGCAGTACCTGGGACAGGGTGATCGACGAGCAGTACTTC.

V and J are TRBV9 and TRBJ2-7; 8 bases are shared with TRBD2. Germline lookup yields CDR1 SGDLS and CDR2 YYNGEE. V lost 2 bases to trimming and J lost 6 bases; unmatched junction nucleotides: 10. The CDR3 sequence is 15 residues long. The CDR3 nucleotides read TGTGCCAGCAGCGTTTCGTCGGGACTAGTCGTCGAGCAGTACTTC. This translates into CASSVSSGLVVEQYF.

V and J are TRBV4-1 and TRBJ2-3; 7 positions agree with TRBD2. Losses at the gene ends were 1 base for V and 5 bases for J; bases not matched to a gene: 15. This CDR3 spans 18 amino acids. Germline CDR1 is MGHRA and CDR2 is YSYEKL. The CDR3 DNA sequence: TGCGCCAGCAGCCAAGTACTAGGACGGCTAGCGGATAAAGATACGCAGTATTTT. It is translated as CASSQVLGRLADKDTQYF.

The table lists this clone with a count of one. The V call is TRBV2, the J call TRBJ1-3, with 9 bases aligning to TRBD1. The junction had 2 bases not matched to a gene; V was cut back by 6 bases and J by 2 bases. Germline V gene data show CDR1 as SNHLY and CDR2 as FYNNEI. The CDR3 consists of 14 residues. The CDR3 loop is CASSGQGTGNTIYF. The CDR3 DNA follows: TGTGCCAGCAGCGGACAGGGGACTGGAAACACCATATATTTT.

V and J are TRBV27 and TRBJ2-1; 7 nucleotides agree with TRBD1. The CDR3 covers 16 residues. Germline assignment: CDR1 MNHEY and CDR2 SMNVEV (reference sequence). The V gene end was trimmed by 6 bases and the J gene end by 3 bases; junction bases not matched to a gene: 11. CDR3 nucleotides: TGTGCCAGCAGCTTGGGGCAAGGACAGGTCTACAATGAGCAGTTCTTC. Translating it yields CASSLGQGQVYNEQFF.

This clone was observed a single time. V is TRBV4-2 and J is TRBJ2-7; D perhaps matches TRBD2 (6 bases). CDR3 length: 15 amino acids. The germline V and J ends were trimmed by 0 bases and 0 bases, with 9 bases remaining between them. Germline V CDR1 and CDR2: LGHNA, YNFKEQ. This CDR3 is CASSQEAGHSYEQYF. For the CDR3, the DNA is TGTGCCAGCAGCCAAGAAGCGGGCCACTCCTACGAGCAGTACTTC.

The chain uses TRBV29-1 and TRBJ1-2; D is perhaps TRBD1 (5 bases). Trimming pared 6 bases from V and 1 base from J, leaving 6 bases between. The CDR3 runs to 11 residues. Per the germline V gene, CDR1 is SQVTM and CDR2 is ANQGSEA. CDR3 in amino acids: CSVTVNYGYTF. CDR3 DNA sequence: TGCAGCGTGACAGTTAACTATGGCTACACCTTC.